Following are 11 T cell receptor beta chains from one sample sequenced in a study of T cell repertoires in cytomegalovirus infection. TCRdb passed the reads through MiXCR, listing each CDR3 protein once. This sample yields some 480,000 distinct CDR3 sequences, of which 30% to 40% are seen a single time; 15% to 20% belongs to the top ten. Their antigen targets remain unknown. The material sequenced was cultured PBMCs, taken from culture after CMV antigen stimulation. These TCRs come from a human donor in good health (CMV status not recorded). Some clones in this sample may be carry-over from other donors' samples.

The genes are TRBV27 and TRBJ2-3; D not certain. Germline loops: CDR1 MNHEY, CDR2 SMNVEV (reference sequence). CDR3 size: 15 residues. Trimming removed 6 bases from V and 0 bases from J, with 13 bases in between. In nucleotides, the CDR3 is TGTGCCAGCAGCTTGGCGCATCCCAGCACAGATACGCAGTATTTT. It codes for CASSLAHPSTDTQYF.

This clonotype has just a few counts. The rearrangement uses TRBV11-2 and TRBJ2-6, with D possibly matching TRBD1 (6 bases). Trimming stripped 9 bases from V and 1 base from J, with 16 bases between. The CDR3 spans 16 residues. Germline V CDR1 and CDR2: SGHAT, FQNNGV. The CDR3 sequence: CASSPRGASGANVLTF. Written as DNA, the CDR3 is TGTGCCAGTTCGCCCAGGGGCGCATCTGGGGCCAACGTCCTGACTTTC.

The chain joins TRBV19 to TRBJ1-1; unclear D gene. The CDR3 covers 16 residues. Germline V gives CDR1 LNHDA, CDR2 SQIVND (reference sequence). V dropped 5 bases and J dropped 2 bases, with 18 bases sitting between them. The CDR3 region has the DNA TGTGCCAGTAGTCCGACGGGCCAAAGGCGCAACACTGAAGCTTTCTTT. Protein product: CASSPTGQRRNTEAFF.

This clonotype turned up a few times. V and J are TRBV12-3 or TRBV12-4 and TRBJ2-7; D may be TRBD2 (5 bases). Trimming took 7 bases from V and 1 from J, leaving 14 bases between them. The CDR3 has 14 amino acids. The CDR3 loop reads CASNPGGFSYEQYF. Written as DNA, the CDR3 is TGTGCCAGCAACCCTGGAGGATTTTCCTACGAGCAGTACTTC.

This clonotype was counted only a few times. The chain combines TRBV6-2 or TRBV6-3 with TRBJ2-7, with D possibly called TRBD1 or TRBD2 (5 bases each). The V end lost 4 bases, the J end lost 3 bases, and 16 bases lay between the germline ends. CDR1 is MNHEY, CDR2 SVGEGT, per germline. The CDR3 is 15 residues long. The CDR3 DNA is TGTGCCAGCAGTTCCGCCGGGACGGACCACTACGAGCAGTACTTC. It codes for CASSSAGTDHYEQYF.

V gene TRBV11-2 combines with J gene TRBJ2-7; the D is unclear. Between the trimmed V and J ends, which lost 8 bases and 2 bases, there was a span of 13 bases. Germline V gene data show CDR1 as SGHAT and CDR2 as FQNNGV. This CDR3 region has 13 residues. The DNA of the CDR3 is TGTGCCAGCGGGCGACCCACAACCTACGAGCAGTACTTC. Translating gives CASGRPTTYEQYF.

The rearrangement links TRBV20-1 to TRBJ2-7; TRBD2 matches 7 bases. With V trimmed by 6 bases and J by 0 bases, 11 bases remained unmatched. Germline-derived CDR1 and CDR2 are DFQATT and SNEGSKA (reference sequence). The CDR3 spans 15 residues. CDR3 coding DNA: TGCAGTGCCCTTCAAAAGGCGGGAGCCTCCTACGAGCAGTACTTC. It codes for CSALQKAGASYEQYF.

This clonotype was seen repeatedly, ten times or more. This chain links TRBV10-3 with TRBJ2-5, with TRBD1 identical over 7 bases. Germline CDR1 and CDR2: ENHRY and SYGVKD. The CDR3 spans 14 residues. V dropped 6 bases and J dropped 5; count of bases not matched to a gene: 9. The CDR3 DNA reads TGTGCCATCAGGACAGGGATAGCACCGGAGACCCAGTACTTC. Encoded protein: CAIRTGIAPETQYF.

This clonotype was recorded once. The chain recombines TRBV12-3 or TRBV12-4 with TRBJ2-1; TRBD2 agrees at 11 bases. CDR3 length: 15 amino acids. With V trimmed by 5 bases and J by 9 bases, 9 bases remained unmatched. CDR3 sequence (DNA): TGTGCCAGCAGTAAACTAGCGGGAGAACTAGGTGAGCAGTTCTTC. This gives the protein CASSKLAGELGEQFF.

Only a few counts were recorded for this clonotype. The chain couples TRBV6-2 or TRBV6-3 to TRBJ2-5; D possibly corresponds to TRBD2 (6 bases). The germline CDR1 and CDR2 sequences are MNHEY and SVGEGT. Deletions cut 6 bases from V and 4 bases from J, with 15 bases between. The CDR3 length is 14 residues. Here the CDR3 reads CASRTLEEGETQYF. CDR3 nucleotide sequence: TGTGCCAGCAGAACCTTGGAGGAGGGAGAGACCCAGTACTTC.

This clonotype has only a few counts. CDR3 nucleotides: TGTGCCAGCAGCTTATTGGGGGCGCAGGGCGAGACCCAGTACTTC. It yields the protein CASSLLGAQGETQYF. This chain uses TRBV7-2 with TRBJ2-5, with D perhaps matching TRBD1 (6 bases). Per the germline V gene, CDR1 is SGHTA and CDR2 is FQGNSA. Trimming took off 2 bases at V and 5 bases at J, with 15 bases between the two ends. CDR3 length: 15 amino acids. Together with reference TRBV7-2 and TRBJ2-5, the CDR3 gives the full variable domain: GAGVSQSPSNKVTEKGKDVELRCDPISGHTALYWYRQSLGQGLEFLIYFQGNSAPDKSGLPSDRFSAERTGGSVSTLTIQRTQQEDSAVYLCASSLLGAQGETQYFGPGTRLLVL.